The 15 T cell receptor beta chains reported below all come from one sample, sequenced in a study of blood T cell repertoires in COVID-19 (TCRdb year 2020). Library preparation used the immunoSEQ multiplex PCR assay. This immuneACCESS table, as held by TCRdb, lists in-frame sequences with V and J called but not all clones. Of the missing ones, under half trace to an unresolved V gene in checked studies; the others have no known cause. The sample table lists tens of thousands of clones, less than 90% of them with a count of one. The ten largest account for roughly 18% of the sample. The sequenced material came from peripheral blood. These receptors originate from a woman of 80 years or more with acute or convalescent COVID-19.

This clone was picked up many times. The rearrangement joins TRBV19 to TRBJ1-2; 7 bases match TRBD1. The CDR3 is 15 residues long. Germline lookup yields CDR1 LNHDA and CDR2 SQIVND (reference sequence). V was clipped by 6 bases and J by 3 bases; unmatched bases: 10. For the CDR3, the DNA is TGTGCCAGTAGGTCGGACAGGTCGGGCTACTATGGCTACACCTTC. Translating gives CASRSDRSGYYGYTF.

The chain links TRBV19 to TRBJ1-2; 8 nucleotides align to TRBD1. Trimming cost V 4 bases and J 2 bases; bases outside gene matches: 0. The CDR3 contains 13 residues. Germline values: CDR1 LNHDA, CDR2 SQIVND (reference sequence). CDR3 sequence (DNA): TGTGCCAGTAGTAGGACAGGGAACTATGGCTACACCTTC. Protein: CASSRTGNYGYTF.

The CDR3 nucleotides read TGTGCCAGCAGCATAAACAGGGGCGAAGATACGCAGTATTTT. Translating it yields CASSINRGEDTQYF. This rearrangement joins TRBV11-2 to TRBJ2-3; the match to TRBD1 covers 7 bases. From germline, CDR1 is SGHAT and CDR2 FQNNGV. Losses at the gene ends were 5 bases for V and 5 bases for J; bases not matched to a gene: 7. The CDR3 is made up of 14 amino acids.

The chain has TRBV2 and TRBJ1-4; maybe TRBD1 (5 bases). This CDR3 is 13 amino acids long. Germline CDR1 is SNHLY and CDR2 is FYNNEI. The ends were cut back, 6 bases at V and 7 bases at J, with 12 bases in the middle. The CDR3 loop is CASRNRLGEKLFF. CDR3 nucleotides: TGTGCCAGCAGGAACAGGTTAGGTGAAAAACTGTTTTTT.

As DNA, the CDR3 is TGTGCCAGCAGCTTGAGCCATTCCTATGGCTACACCTTC. The encoded protein is CASSLSHSYGYTF. The rearrangement uses TRBV5-4 and TRBJ1-2; D uncertain. This CDR3 is built from 13 residues. The germline CDR1 and CDR2 sequences are SGHNT and YYREEE (reference sequence). The V gene lost 1 base and the J gene lost 4 bases, with 8 bases spanning the gap.

The count of this clone is one. The rearrangement joins TRBV18 to TRBJ2-3; perhaps TRBD2 as D (7 bases). Trimming left V 0 bases short and J 4 bases short, with 14 bases between. This CDR3 has 16 residues. Germline-derived CDR1 and CDR2 are KGHSH and LQKENI. CDR3: CASSPPSGGPADTQYF. CDR3 DNA sequence: TGTGCCAGCTCACCACCGTCGGGGGGCCCGGCAGATACGCAGTATTTT.

V and J are TRBV9 and TRBJ1-2, with D uncertain. CDR3 length equals 13 residues. The germline V gene encodes CDR1 SGDLS and CDR2 YYNGEE. Trimming pared 4 bases from V and 4 bases from J, leaving 11 bases between. The CDR3 region is CASSPRSGYGYTF. The CDR3 DNA reads as TGTGCCAGCAGCCCCAGGAGCGGCTATGGCTACACCTTC.

The J gene is TRBJ2-3, the V gene TRBV18; D remains ambiguous. V shed 2 bases and J shed 2 bases, with 11 bases lying between them. Germline CDR1 is KGHSH and CDR2 is LQKENI. The CDR3 loop spans 15 amino acids. The CDR3 here is CASSPGLTATDTQYF. The CDR3, as DNA: TGTGCCAGCTCACCAGGGCTAACTGCCACAGATACGCAGTATTTT.

This clone was detected once. The chain recombines TRBV30 with TRBJ2-7; no clear D. The germline V gene encodes CDR1 GTSNPN and CDR2 SVGIG (reference sequence). The CDR3 runs to 16 residues. Trimming removed 2 bases from V and 0 bases from J, with 17 bases in between. The CDR3 sequence is CAWSPPYLVPSYEQYF. The DNA for the CDR3 is TGTGCCTGGAGTCCACCGTACCTAGTGCCCTCCTACGAGCAGTACTTC.

The CDR3: CATSSLERRNYGYTF. The CDR3 DNA reads as TGTGCCACCAGCAGCCTTGAGAGGAGAAACTATGGCTACACCTTC. The chain is built from TRBV15 and TRBJ1-2, with no clear D. The CDR3 consists of 15 residues. Germline CDR1 and CDR2: LNHNV and YYDKDF (reference sequence). The V gene lost 3 bases and the J gene lost 2 bases, with 13 bases spanning the gap.

The V and J genes are TRBV27 and TRBJ2-7; 12 bases map to TRBD2. The length of the CDR3 is 14 residues. Trimming removed 6 bases from V and 3 bases from J; junction bases left unmatched: 3. The germline CDR1 and CDR2 sequences are MNHEY and SMNVEV (reference sequence). DNA for the CDR3: TGTGCCAGCAGGTCACTAGCGGGAGGCTACGAGCAGTACTTC. Translation gives CASRSLAGGYEQYF.

This chain connects TRBV3-1 (or the pseudogene TRBV3-2) to TRBJ1-2; D is unresolved. CDR1 and CDR2 from the germline V gene are LGHDT and YNNKEL (reference sequence). This CDR3 region has 16 residues. Trimming took 0 bases from V and 4 from J, leaving 15 bases between them. CDR3 protein: CASSQDRGSLRYGYTF. As DNA, the CDR3 is TGTGCCAGCAGCCAAGATCGCGGCTCTCTGCGCTATGGCTACACCTTC.

In this sample, this clone turned up a few times. This sequence joins TRBV5-1 and TRBJ2-7; tentatively, D is TRBD1 (6 bases). From germline, CDR1 is SGHRS and CDR2 YFSETQ. The V end was cut by 5 bases, the J end by 5 bases, with 14 bases between. The CDR3 totals 13 residues. The CDR3, as DNA: TGCGCCAGCAGACCAGGGGCACAGGACGAGCAGTACTTC. Its protein is CASRPGAQDEQYF.

The CDR3 region is CASSQGGQGAKNGYTF. For the CDR3, the DNA is TGTGCCAGCAGCCAAGGGGGGCAGGGGGCGAAGAATGGCTACACCTTC. This rearrangement joins TRBV14 to TRBJ1-2; 8 bases map to TRBD1. The germline gives CDR1 SGHDN, CDR2 FVKESK. Trimming cost V 1 base and J 6 bases; bases outside gene matches: 10. The CDR3 totals 16 residues.

The chain has TRBV11-3 and TRBJ2-7; the match to TRBD2 covers 8 bases. V gave up 5 bases and J gave up 2 bases; unmatched junction bases: 8. Germline values: CDR1 SGHNT, CDR2 YENEEA. The CDR3 sequence is 15 residues long. The CDR3 DNA reads TGTGCCAGCAGCCCGCCGGGACTAGAGACCTACGAGCAGTACTTC. Residues: CASSPPGLETYEQYF.